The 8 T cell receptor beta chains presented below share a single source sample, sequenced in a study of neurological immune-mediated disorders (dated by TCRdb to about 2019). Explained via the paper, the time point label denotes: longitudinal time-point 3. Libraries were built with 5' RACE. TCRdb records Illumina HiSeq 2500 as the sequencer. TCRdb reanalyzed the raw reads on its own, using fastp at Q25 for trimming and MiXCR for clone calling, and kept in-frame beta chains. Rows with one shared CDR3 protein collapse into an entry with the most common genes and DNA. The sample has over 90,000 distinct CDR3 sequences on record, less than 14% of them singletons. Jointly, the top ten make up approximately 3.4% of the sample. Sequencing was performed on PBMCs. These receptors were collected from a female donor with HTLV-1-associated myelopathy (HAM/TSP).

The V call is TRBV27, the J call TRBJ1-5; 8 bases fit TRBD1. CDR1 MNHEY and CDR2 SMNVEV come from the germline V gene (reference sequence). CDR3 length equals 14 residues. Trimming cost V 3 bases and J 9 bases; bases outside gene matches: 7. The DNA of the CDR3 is TGTGCCAGCAGTTTTGGACAGGGAGGTGGGCCCCAGCATTTT. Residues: CASSFGQGGGPQHF.

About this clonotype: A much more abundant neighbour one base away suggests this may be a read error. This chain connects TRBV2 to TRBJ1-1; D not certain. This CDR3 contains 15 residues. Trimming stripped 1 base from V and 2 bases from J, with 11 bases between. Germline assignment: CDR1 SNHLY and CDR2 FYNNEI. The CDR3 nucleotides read TGTGCCAGCAGTGAAGTTGGTCAGTTCAACACTGAAGCTTTCTTT. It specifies CASSEVGQFNTEAFF.

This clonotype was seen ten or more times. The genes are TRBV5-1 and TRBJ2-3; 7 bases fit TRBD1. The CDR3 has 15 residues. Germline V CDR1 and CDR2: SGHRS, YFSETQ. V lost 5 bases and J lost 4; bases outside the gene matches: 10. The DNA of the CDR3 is TGCGCCAGCAGGCCGACAGGGTTTGTCGCAGATACGCAGTATTTT. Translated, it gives CASRPTGFVADTQYF.

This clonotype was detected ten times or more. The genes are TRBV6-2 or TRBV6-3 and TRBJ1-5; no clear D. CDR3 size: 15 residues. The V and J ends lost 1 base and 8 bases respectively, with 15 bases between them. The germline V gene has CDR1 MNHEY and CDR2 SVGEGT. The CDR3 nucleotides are TGTGCCAGCAGTTACTGGGCGGTGATGAGAGAGCCCCAGCATTTT. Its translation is CASSYWAVMREPQHF.

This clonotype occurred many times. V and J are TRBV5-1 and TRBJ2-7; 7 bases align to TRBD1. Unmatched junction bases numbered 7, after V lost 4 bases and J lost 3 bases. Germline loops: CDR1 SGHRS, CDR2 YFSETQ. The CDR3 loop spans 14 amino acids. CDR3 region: CASSKSGTVYEQYF. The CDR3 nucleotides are TGCGCCAGCAGCAAGTCCGGGACAGTCTACGAGCAGTACTTC.

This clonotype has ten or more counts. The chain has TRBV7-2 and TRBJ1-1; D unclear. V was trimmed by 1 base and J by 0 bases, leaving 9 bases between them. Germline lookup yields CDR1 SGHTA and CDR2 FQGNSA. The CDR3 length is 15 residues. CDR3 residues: CASSLGAAVNTEAFF. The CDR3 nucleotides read TGTGCCAGCAGCTTAGGGGCCGCCGTGAACACTGAAGCTTTCTTT. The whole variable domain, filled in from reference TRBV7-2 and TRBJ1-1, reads GAGVSQSPSNKVTEKGKDVELRCDPISGHTALYWYRQSLGQGLEFLIYFQGNSAPDKSGLPSDRFSAERTGGSVSTLTIQRTQQEDSAVYLCASSLGAAVNTEAFFGQGTRLTVV.

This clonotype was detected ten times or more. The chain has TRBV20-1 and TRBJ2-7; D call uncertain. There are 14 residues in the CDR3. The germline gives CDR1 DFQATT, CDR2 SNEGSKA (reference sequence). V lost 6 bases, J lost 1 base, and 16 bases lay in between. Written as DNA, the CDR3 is TGCAGTGCGACTGTCGCCTCCCAGTCCTACGAGCAGTACTTC. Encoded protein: CSATVASQSYEQYF.

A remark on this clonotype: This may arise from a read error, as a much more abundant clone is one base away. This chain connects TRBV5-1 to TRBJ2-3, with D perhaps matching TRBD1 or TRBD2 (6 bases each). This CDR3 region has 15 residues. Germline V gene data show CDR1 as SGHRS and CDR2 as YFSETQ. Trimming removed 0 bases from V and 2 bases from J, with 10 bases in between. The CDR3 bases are TGCGCCAGCAGCTTGGTGGGGGGCATCACAGATACGCAGTATTTT. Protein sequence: CASSLVGGITDTQYF.